The 2 T cell receptor beta chains below were found in one sample sequenced in a study of CD8 T cells in Susac syndrome. Reverse transcription used about 0.45 to 1 ug RNA and random hexamers. TCRdb reprocessed the immunoSEQ multiplex PCR reads via MiXCR and lists one record per CDR3 protein. The sample has 150,000 to 200,000 distinct CDR3 sequences, around 95% seen once; the top ten hold 0.093%. The sample taken for sequencing was CD4+ T cells from PBMCs. The receptors were gathered from a human donor with multiple sclerosis.

This chain links TRBV4-2 with TRBJ2-3; TRBD1 aligns across 10 bases. Trimming cost V 2 bases and J 6 bases; bases outside gene matches: 5. There are 15 residues in the CDR3. The V gene's germline CDR1 is LGHNA and CDR2 YNFKEQ. DNA for the CDR3: TGTGCCAGCAGCCAACCCGGGACAGGGGCCGATACGCAGTATTTT. Amino acid sequence: CASSQPGTGADTQYF.

V usage is TRBV24-1 and J usage is TRBJ2-5; no firm D call. The ends were cut back, 3 bases at V and 1 base at J, with 5 bases in the middle. The germline CDR1 and CDR2 sequences are KGHDR and SFDVKD. This CDR3 is 13 amino acids long. The CDR3 DNA sequence: TGTGCCACCAGTGATGGCCTCCAAGAGACCCAGTACTTC. It translates to CATSDGLQETQYF.